This T cell receptor beta chain was profiled in a study of blood T cell repertoires in COVID-19. About the research overall: Samples came from the United States, Italy and Spain, spanning acute and convalescent COVID-19.

The table came from immunoSEQ multiplex PCR; TCRdb's copy has only in-frame clones and leaves some out. The sample shows 100,000 to 150,000 clones, roughly 90% of them seen only once. Trimming shortened V by 5 bases and J by 4 bases, and 13 bases separated the two germline ends. The germline V gene has CDR1 SGHTA and CDR2 FQGNSA. CDR3 size: 14 residues. The sequence derives from a man in his fifties or sixties with active or convalescent COVID-19. The chain carries TRBV7-2 and TRBJ2-3; no clear D. Sequencing was carried out using peripheral blood. CDR3 in amino acids: CASSRELSPDTQYF. Here the CDR3 DNA reads TGTGCCAGCAGCCGCGAACTATCCCCAGATACGCAGTATTTT.